A selection of T cell receptor beta chains follows, all from one sample in a study of blood T cell repertoires in COVID-19. Clones were read by immunoSEQ multiplex PCR, and TCRdb kept only the in-frame ones, dropping some. The sample holds approximately 300,000 clones, roughly 90% seen once. The sequenced sample was peripheral blood. Every receptor here comes from a woman aged 25 to 39 with COVID-19, enrolled during active disease. CDR3s include the opening cysteine and the closing phenylalanine or tryptophan.

J | V | CDR3
TRBJ1-5 | TRBV28 | CASSFWRQGNQPQHF
TRBJ2-3 | TRBV2 | CASSITRAGGGTDTQYF
TRBJ2-2 | TRBV5-1 | CASSLAEVTGELFF
TRBJ2-7 | TRBV7-8 | CASSTSYEQYF
TRBJ1-2 | TRBV28 | CASSRTDVNGYTF
TRBJ1-1 | TRBV28 | CASSPTTVNTEAFF
TRBJ2-5 | TRBV5-1 | CASSLDQGAKETQYF
TRBJ1-1 | TRBV5-1 | CASSLGQAFEAFF
TRBJ1-4 | TRBV30 | CAWSVLRRNNEKLFF
TRBJ2-1 | TRBV3-1/TRBV3-2 | CASSQVGRGGEQFF
TRBJ2-7 | TRBV6-5 | CASSPDRGAHYEQYF
TRBJ2-1 | TRBV14 | CASSQRFLAGGGNEQFF
TRBJ2-2 | TRBV3-1/TRBV3-2 | CASSFLSGTGELFF
TRBJ2-7 | TRBV6-1 | CASSERTGASYEQYF
TRBJ1-3 | TRBV5-1 | CASSPFGSGNTIYF
TRBJ2-7 | TRBV11-2 | CASSLGGAASSGEQYF
TRBJ2-7 | TRBV4-1 | CASSQDFGTASGFSYEQYF
TRBJ1-1 | TRBV3-1/TRBV3-2 | CASSQTRGGSTEAFF
TRBJ2-7 | TRBV6-5 | CASSRTSQYEQYF
TRBJ1-5 | TRBV2 | CASNGQGGHQPQHF
TRBJ1-1 | TRBV25-1 | CASSVGSTEAFF
TRBJ1-1 | TRBV18 | CASSPSGPGTEAFF